The 6 T cell receptor beta chains given below trace back to one sample, sequenced in a study of T cell repertoires in cytomegalovirus infection. Each CDR3 protein gets one entry after TCRdb re-called the reads with MiXCR. The sample contains a few hundred thousand distinct CDR3 sequences, approximately 9.1% of which appear only once. Sequencing used PBMCs. These receptors came from a human donor in good health (CMV status not recorded). Some clones in this sample may be carry-over from other donors' samples.

V and J are TRBV27 and TRBJ1-5; the D gene is possibly TRBD1 (5 bases). V shed 0 bases and J shed 3 bases, with 12 bases lying between them. CDR3 length: 16 amino acids. Germline-derived CDR1 and CDR2 are MNHEY and SMNVEV (reference sequence). In DNA form, the CDR3 reads TGTGCCAGCAGTTTATCCGGGGCCAGAAACAATCAGCCCCAGCATTTT. Translated: CASSLSGARNNQPQHF.

This clonotype was seen more than once but under ten times. This chain connects TRBV11-2 to TRBJ2-2; 10 nucleotides line up with TRBD1. The CDR3 contains 18 residues. From germline, CDR1 is SGHAT and CDR2 FQNNGV. V gave up 4 bases and J gave up 0 bases; unmatched junction bases: 8. As DNA, the CDR3 is TGTGCCAGCAGCTCCAGGACAGGGGGGGGGGCGAACACCGGGGAGCTGTTTTTT. Protein sequence: CASSSRTGGGANTGELFF.

This clonotype was found a few times. The V gene is TRBV28, the J gene TRBJ2-1; perhaps D is TRBD1 or TRBD2 (5 bases each). Trimming shortened V by 6 bases and J by 8 bases, and 8 bases separated the two germline ends. CDR1 is MDHEN, CDR2 SYDVKM, per germline. The CDR3 runs to 11 residues. CDR3 region: CASSLGHEQFF. The CDR3 region has the DNA TGTGCCAGCAGCCTGGGACATGAGCAGTTCTTC.

This chain joins TRBV20-1 and TRBJ1-1; D uncertain. CDR1 and CDR2 (germline): DFQATT, SNEGSKA (reference sequence). CDR3 length equals 16 residues. V lost 2 bases, J lost 1 base, and 17 bases lay in between. The CDR3 sequence is CSARRIGMVGNTEAFF. The CDR3 DNA reads as TGCAGTGCTAGACGTATAGGCATGGTGGGGAACACTGAAGCTTTCTTT.

This clonotype was counted at least ten times. The chain is built from TRBV7-2 and TRBJ1-2; 10 nucleotides line up with TRBD1. CDR1 and CDR2 from the germline V gene are SGHTA and FQGNSA. The CDR3 runs 14 residues. V lost 5 bases to trimming and J lost 8 bases; unmatched junction nucleotides: 8. The CDR3 sequence: CASSIGQGERGYTF. The DNA of the CDR3 is TGTGCCAGCAGCATAGGACAGGGGGAAAGGGGCTACACCTTC.

The chain couples TRBV20-1 to TRBJ2-5, with TRBD2 matching over 7 bases. The J segment lost 2 bases and the V segment lost 0 bases, leaving 15 bases of the junction unmatched. CDR1 and CDR2 from the germline V gene are DFQATT and SNEGSKA (reference sequence). The CDR3 covers 18 residues. The CDR3 sequence is CSARDFKGPRDYQETQYF. CDR3 DNA: TGCAGTGCTAGAGATTTTAAGGGCCCCCGGGACTATCAAGAGACCCAGTACTTC.